This is a list of T cell receptor beta chains from one sample in a study of PD-1 blockade in classical Hodgkin lymphoma. Profiling relied on immunoSEQ multiplex PCR, and the TCRdb table lists in-frame clones only, not all of them. The sample has approximately 8,000 clones, around 83% seen once; the top ten hold 22%. Specimen: CD8+ T cells from blood, collected at baseline. The receptors were sampled from a human donor with classical Hodgkin lymphoma. Each CDR3 is given with its conserved first and last residue. The D gene is left open where the match is weak. Clone size is given for some rows only: seen once, a few or many times, or a class if the clone is expanded.

D: NA; size: NA; V: TRBV6-5; J: TRBJ2-2; DNA: TGTGCCAGTGGGGTAGGGAACACCGGGGAGCTGTTTTTT; CDR3: CASGVGNTGELFF
D: NA; size: NA; V: TRBV7-9; J: TRBJ2-1; DNA: TGTGCCAGCACCCAGATCCCACTCAATGAGCAGTTCTTC; CDR3: CASTQIPLNEQFF
D: TRBD1; size: NA; V: TRBV11-2; J: TRBJ2-1; DNA: TGTGCCAGCAGCTTAGATATGGGACAGGGCCATGAGCAGTTCTTC; CDR3: CASSLDMGQGHEQFF
D: NA; size: NA; V: TRBV4-1; J: TRBJ1-2; DNA: TGCGCCAGCAGCCAAGATCGAACAGGGTCTCTTTCCACCTTC; CDR3: CASSQDRTGSLSTF
D: TRBD1; size: NA; V: TRBV2; J: TRBJ1-5; DNA: TGTGCCAGCAGTCCTCATGGGGGACAGGAGGATCAGCCCCAGCATTTT; CDR3: CASSPHGGQEDQPQHF
D: TRBD2; size: NA; V: TRBV27; J: TRBJ2-7; DNA: TGTGCCAGCAGTTTAGCGGGAGGATTGGGCGAGCAGTACTTC; CDR3: CASSLAGGLGEQYF
D: NA; size: NA; V: TRBV13; J: TRBJ2-1; DNA: TGTGCCAGCAGCTTAGGCCTGGGGCCCTACCGCAATGAGCAGTTCTTC; CDR3: CASSLGLGPYRNEQFF
D: NA; size: once; V: TRBV13; J: TRBJ2-7; DNA: TGTGCCAGCAGCTTAGGGTCGACCTCGGCCTACGAGCAGTACTTC; CDR3: CASSLGSTSAYEQYF
D: TRBD2; size: NA; V: TRBV7-9; J: TRBJ2-3; DNA: TGTGCCAGCAGCTCTGGACTAGCGGGCACAGATACGCAGTATTTT; CDR3: CASSSGLAGTDTQYF
D: NA; size: once; V: TRBV6-4; J: TRBJ2-1; DNA: TGTGCCAGCAGAACAAGCTTGTTTACCCCTTTCGGGAAGGATGGTGAGCAGTTCTTC; CDR3: CASRTSLFTPFGKDGEQFF